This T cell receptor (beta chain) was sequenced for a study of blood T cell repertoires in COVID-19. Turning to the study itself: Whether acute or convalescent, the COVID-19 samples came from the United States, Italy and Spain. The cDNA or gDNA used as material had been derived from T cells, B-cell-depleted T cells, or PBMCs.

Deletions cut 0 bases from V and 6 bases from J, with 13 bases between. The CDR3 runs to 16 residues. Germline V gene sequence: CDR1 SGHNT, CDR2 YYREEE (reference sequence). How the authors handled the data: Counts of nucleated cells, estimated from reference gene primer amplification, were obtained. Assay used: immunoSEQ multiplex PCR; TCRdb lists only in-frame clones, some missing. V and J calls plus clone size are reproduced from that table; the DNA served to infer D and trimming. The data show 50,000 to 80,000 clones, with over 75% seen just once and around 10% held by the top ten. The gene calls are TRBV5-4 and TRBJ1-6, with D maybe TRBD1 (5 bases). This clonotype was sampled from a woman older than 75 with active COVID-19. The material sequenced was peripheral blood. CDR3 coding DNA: TGTGCCAGCAGCTTGGAGGGAGGGGTTTTTAATTCACCCCTCCACTTT. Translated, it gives CASSLEGGVFNSPLHF.